In this sample, the clone carrying this T cell receptor beta chain turned up many times. Its antigen is undetermined. CDR3 length: 13 residues. Germline trimming cut 2 bases from V and 3 bases from J; bases unmatched to any gene: 0. The V gene's germline CDR1 is SGHRS and CDR2 YFSETQ. Construction of TCR beta libraries was performed using quantitative 5'-RACE with molecular barcodes. One entry per CDR3 protein, called by TCRdb with MiXCR from the 5' RACE reads. Of around 490,000 distinct CDR3 sequences listed, roughly 5% are singletons. The data were taken from a study of CD8 T cells in ankylosing spondylitis. Findings of the study overall: There was reportedly significant enrichment of clones that were disease-linked in matched ankylosing spondylitis synovial fluid. Past research had described some motif variants in reactive arthritis synovial fluid and blood. With a CD8+ phenotype, disease-linked clones were relatively rare in peripheral blood. Several highly homologous variants formed a TCR beta motif that appeared characteristic of ankylosing spondylitis blood.

The source of this sequence is a male donor with ankylosing spondylitis. The sample taken for sequencing was blood, either unsorted or a sorted T cell fraction (not recorded which). The V and J genes are TRBV5-1 and TRBJ1-1; 8 bases are shared with TRBD1. The CDR3 protein is CASSFRGHTEAFF. The CDR3 region has the DNA TGCGCCAGCAGCTTCAGGGGGCACACTGAAGCTTTCTTT.